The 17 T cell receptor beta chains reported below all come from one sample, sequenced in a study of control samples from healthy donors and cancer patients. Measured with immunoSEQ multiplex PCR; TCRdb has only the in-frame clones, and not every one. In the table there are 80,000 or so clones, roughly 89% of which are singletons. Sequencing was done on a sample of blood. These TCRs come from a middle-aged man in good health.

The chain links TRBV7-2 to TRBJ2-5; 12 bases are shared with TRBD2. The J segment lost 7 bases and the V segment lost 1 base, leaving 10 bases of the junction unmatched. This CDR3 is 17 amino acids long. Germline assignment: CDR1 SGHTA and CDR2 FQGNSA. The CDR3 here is CASSLVSSGGATGTQYF. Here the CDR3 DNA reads TGTGCCAGCAGCTTAGTGTCTAGCGGGGGGGCCACCGGGACCCAGTACTTC.

The CDR3 sequence: CASSSLDRPYGYTF. In DNA, the CDR3 is TGTGCCAGTAGTTCCCTCGACAGACCTTATGGCTACACCTTC. The V and J genes are TRBV19 and TRBJ1-2; possibly TRBD1 for D (5 bases). Germline V CDR1 and CDR2: LNHDA, SQIVND (reference sequence). The ends were cut back, 5 bases at V and 5 bases at J, with 15 bases in the middle. The CDR3 spans 14 residues.

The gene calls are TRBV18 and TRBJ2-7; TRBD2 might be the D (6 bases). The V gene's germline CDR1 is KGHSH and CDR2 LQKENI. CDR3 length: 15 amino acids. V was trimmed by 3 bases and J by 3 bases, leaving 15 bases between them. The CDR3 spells CASSPGGGVLYEQYF. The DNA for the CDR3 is TGTGCCAGCTCACCTGGTGGAGGGGTCCTCTACGAGCAGTACTTC.

The DNA of the CDR3 is TGTGCCAGCTCACCGAGGGACAGGGGGGAGGACATTCAGTACTTC. Translation gives CASSPRDRGEDIQYF. The rearrangement joins TRBV18 to TRBJ2-4; TRBD1 matches at 11 bases. Germline CDR1 KGHSH, CDR2 LQKENI. V was clipped by 3 bases and J by 8 bases; unmatched bases: 6. There are 15 residues in the CDR3.

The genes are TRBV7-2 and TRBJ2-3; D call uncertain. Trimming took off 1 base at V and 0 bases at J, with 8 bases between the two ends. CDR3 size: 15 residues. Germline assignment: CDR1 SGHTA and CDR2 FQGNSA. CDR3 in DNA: TGTGCCAGCAGCTTAGAATCCGGTAGCACAGATACGCAGTATTTT. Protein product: CASSLESGSTDTQYF.

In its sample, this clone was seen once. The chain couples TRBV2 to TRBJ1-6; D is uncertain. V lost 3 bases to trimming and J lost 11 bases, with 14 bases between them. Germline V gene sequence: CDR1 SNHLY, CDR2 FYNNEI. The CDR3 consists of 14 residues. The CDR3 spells CASSDPPTETPLHF. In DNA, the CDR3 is TGTGCCAGCAGTGATCCTCCGACTGAAACACCCCTCCACTTT.

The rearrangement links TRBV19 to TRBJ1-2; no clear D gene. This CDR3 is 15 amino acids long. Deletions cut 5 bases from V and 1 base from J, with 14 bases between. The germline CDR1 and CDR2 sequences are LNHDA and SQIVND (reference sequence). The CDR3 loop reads CASSSADGLNYGYTF. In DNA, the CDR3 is TGTGCCAGTAGTTCCGCGGACGGACTTAACTATGGCTACACCTTC.

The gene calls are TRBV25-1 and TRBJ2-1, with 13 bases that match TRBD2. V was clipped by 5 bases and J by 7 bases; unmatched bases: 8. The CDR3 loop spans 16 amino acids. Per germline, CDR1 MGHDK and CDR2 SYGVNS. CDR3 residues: CASSTPGLAGKNEQFF. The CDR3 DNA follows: TGTGCCAGCAGTACCCCGGGACTAGCGGGGAAAAATGAGCAGTTCTTC.

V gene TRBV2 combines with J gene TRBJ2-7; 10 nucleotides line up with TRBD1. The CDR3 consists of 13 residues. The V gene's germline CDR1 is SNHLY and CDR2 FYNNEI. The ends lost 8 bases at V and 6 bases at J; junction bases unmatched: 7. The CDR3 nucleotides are TGTGCCAGCTCCCAACGGACAGGGGGCGAGCAGTACTTC. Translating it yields CASSQRTGGEQYF.

The CDR3 is CASSLARGANYGYTF. DNA for the CDR3: TGTGCCAGCAGCTTAGCCAGGGGAGCTAACTATGGCTACACCTTC. The J gene is TRBJ1-2, the V gene TRBV11-2; tentative D call: TRBD1 (6 bases). The germline V and J ends were trimmed by 1 base and 0 bases, with 9 bases remaining between them. CDR3 length: 15 amino acids. The V gene's germline CDR1 is SGHAT and CDR2 FQNNGV.

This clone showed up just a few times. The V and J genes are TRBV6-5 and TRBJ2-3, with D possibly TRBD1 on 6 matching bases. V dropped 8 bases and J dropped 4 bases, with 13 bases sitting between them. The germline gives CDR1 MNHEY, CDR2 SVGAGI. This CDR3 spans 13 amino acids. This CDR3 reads CASHTGQPDTQYF. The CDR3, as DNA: TGTGCCAGCCATACGGGACAACCAGATACGCAGTATTTT.

CDR3 coding DNA: TGTGCCAGTAGTATCCAGGGACGGCCTGAAGCTTTCTTT. It specifies CASSIQGRPEAFF. The chain recombines TRBV19 with TRBJ1-1, with D perhaps TRBD1 (5 bases). This CDR3 is built from 13 residues. With 3 bases removed from V and 6 bases from J, the gap between germline ends came to 11 bases. Germline CDR1 reads LNHDA; CDR2 reads SQIVND (reference sequence).

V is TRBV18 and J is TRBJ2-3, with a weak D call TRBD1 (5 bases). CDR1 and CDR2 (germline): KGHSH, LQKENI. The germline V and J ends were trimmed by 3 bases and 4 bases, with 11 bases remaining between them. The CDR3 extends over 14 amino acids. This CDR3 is CASSPAQGADTQYF. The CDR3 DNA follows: TGTGCCAGCTCACCGGCGCAGGGTGCAGATACGCAGTATTTT.

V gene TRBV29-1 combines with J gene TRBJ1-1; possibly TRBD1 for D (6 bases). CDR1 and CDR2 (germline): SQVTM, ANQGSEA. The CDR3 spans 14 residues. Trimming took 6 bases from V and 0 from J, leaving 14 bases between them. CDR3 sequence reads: CSVLPTGMNTEAFF. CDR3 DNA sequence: TGCAGCGTACTCCCGACAGGTATGAACACTGAAGCTTTCTTT.

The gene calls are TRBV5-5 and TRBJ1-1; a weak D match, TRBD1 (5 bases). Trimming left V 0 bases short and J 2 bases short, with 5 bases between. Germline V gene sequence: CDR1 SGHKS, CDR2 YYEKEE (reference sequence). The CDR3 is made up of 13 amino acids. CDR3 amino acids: CASSLGGNTEAFF. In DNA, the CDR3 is TGTGCCAGCAGCTTGGGGGGCAACACTGAAGCTTTCTTT.

The DNA of the CDR3 is TGTGCCAGCAGCTTAGAAAGGACGGCGAACACTGAAGCTTTCTTT. The encoded protein is CASSLERTANTEAFF. The chain recombines TRBV11-1 with TRBJ1-1; D call uncertain. The germline V and J ends were trimmed by 1 base and 1 base, with 10 bases remaining between them. Germline V lookup: CDR1 SGHAT, CDR2 FQDESV (reference sequence). This CDR3 comprises 15 residues. Together with reference TRBV11-1 and TRBJ1-1, the CDR3 gives the full variable domain: EAEVAQSPRYKITEKSQAVAFWCDPISGHATLYWYRQILGQGPELLVQFQDESVVDDSQLPKDRFSAERLKGVDSTLKIQPAELGDSAMYLCASSLERTANTEAFFGQGTRLTVV.

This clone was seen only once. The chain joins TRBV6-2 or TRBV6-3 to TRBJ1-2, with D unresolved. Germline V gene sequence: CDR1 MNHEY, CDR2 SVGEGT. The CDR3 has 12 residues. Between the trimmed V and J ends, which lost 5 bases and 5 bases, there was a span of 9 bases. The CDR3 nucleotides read TGTGCCAGCAGTAGGCCAGCTTATGGCTACACCTTC. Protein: CASSRPAYGYTF.